The entry below describes one T cell receptor (beta chain). The V and J ends lost 2 bases and 3 bases respectively, with 14 bases between them. Germline CDR1 reads SGHRS; CDR2 reads YFSETQ. This CDR3 comprises 16 residues. Measured with immunoSEQ multiplex PCR; TCRdb has only the in-frame clones, and not every one. The sample comprises fewer than 75,000 clones, more than 75% of which are singletons, and about 9% rests with the top ten. The source of the sample is a study of glioma-infiltrating T cells after dendritic cell vaccination. Time point: after dendritic cell vaccination, including at tumor progression/relapse. Fresh-frozen tumor tissue and more than two years of survival data were available for all.

The sample was blood, taken after dendritic cell vaccination. This TCR was sampled from a human donor with glioblastoma. This chain uses TRBV5-1 with TRBJ2-2; possibly TRBD2 for D (6 bases). The CDR3 nucleotides are TGCGCCAGCAGCTTTTTAGGCGGGGACCACACCGGGGAGCTGTTTTTT. It translates to CASSFLGGDHTGELFF.